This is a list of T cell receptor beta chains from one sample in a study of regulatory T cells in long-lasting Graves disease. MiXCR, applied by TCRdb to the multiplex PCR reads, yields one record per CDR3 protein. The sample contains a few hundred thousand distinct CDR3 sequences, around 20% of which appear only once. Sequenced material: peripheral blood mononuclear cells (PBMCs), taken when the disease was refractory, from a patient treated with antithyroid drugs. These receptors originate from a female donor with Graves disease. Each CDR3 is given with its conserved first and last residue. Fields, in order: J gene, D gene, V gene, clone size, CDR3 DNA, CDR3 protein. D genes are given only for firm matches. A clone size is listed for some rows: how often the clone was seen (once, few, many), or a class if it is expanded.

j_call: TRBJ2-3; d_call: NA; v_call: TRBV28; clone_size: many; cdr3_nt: TGTGCCAGCACCCGGGACAAATATACGCAGTATTTT; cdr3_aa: CASTRDKYTQYF
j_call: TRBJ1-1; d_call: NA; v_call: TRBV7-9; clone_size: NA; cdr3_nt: TGTGCCAGCAGCTACCAAGAAGACACTGGAGCTTTCTTT; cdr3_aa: CASSYQEDTGAFF
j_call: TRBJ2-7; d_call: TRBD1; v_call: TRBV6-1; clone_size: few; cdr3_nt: TGTGCCAGCAGTACCGGGACAGGGGGTCCCGGCGAGCAGTACTTC; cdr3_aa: CASSTGTGGPGEQYF
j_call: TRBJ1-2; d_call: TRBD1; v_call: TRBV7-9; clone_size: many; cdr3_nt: TGTGCCAGCAGCTTAGAGGGGGCGGACTATGGCTACACCTTC; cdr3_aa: CASSLEGADYGYTF
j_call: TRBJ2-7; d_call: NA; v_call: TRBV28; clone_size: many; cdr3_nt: TGTGCCAGCAGTCCCTCCGACAGGTACAAGCAGTACTTC; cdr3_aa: CASSPSDRYKQYF
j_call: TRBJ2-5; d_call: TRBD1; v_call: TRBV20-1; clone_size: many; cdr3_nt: TGCAGTGCTAGACCAGGGGGCAGAGAGACCCAGTACTTC; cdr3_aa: CSARPGGRETQYF
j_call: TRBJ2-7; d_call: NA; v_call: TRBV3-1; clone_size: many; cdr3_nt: TGTGCCAGCAGCCAACTTGAGACACCAAACTACGAGCAGTACTTC; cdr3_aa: CASSQLETPNYEQYF
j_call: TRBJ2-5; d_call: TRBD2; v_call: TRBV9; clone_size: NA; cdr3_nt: TGTGCCAGCAGCGTCGGGAGGACTAGCGGGACTGAGACCCAGTACTTC; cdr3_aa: CASSVGRTSGTETQYF
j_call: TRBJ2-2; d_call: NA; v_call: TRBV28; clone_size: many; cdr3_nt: TGTGCCAGCAGTTTTGGGTTGGCGAACACCGGGGAGCTGTTTTTT; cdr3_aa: CASSFGLANTGELFF
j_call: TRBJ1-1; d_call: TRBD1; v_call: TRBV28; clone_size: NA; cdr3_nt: TGTGCCAGCAGTTCCCCGAGGACAGGGGTAGGGAACACTGAAGCTTTCTTT; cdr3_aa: CASSSPRTGVGNTEAFF
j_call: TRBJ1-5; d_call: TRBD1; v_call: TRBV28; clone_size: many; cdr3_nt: TGTGCCAGCAAGGGATCGCGACAGGGACGCAATCAGCCCCAGCATTTT; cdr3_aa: CASKGSRQGRNQPQHF
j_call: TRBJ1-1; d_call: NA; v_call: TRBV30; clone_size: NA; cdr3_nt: TGTGCCTGGGCCGGGACCCTTCGAAAGACTGAAGCTTTCTTT; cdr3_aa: CAWAGTLRKTEAFF
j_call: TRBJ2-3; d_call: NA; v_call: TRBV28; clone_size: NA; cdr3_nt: TGTGCCAGCAGTTCGCCCGGGACAAGGAGCACAGATACGCAGTATTTT; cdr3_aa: CASSSPGTRSTDTQYF
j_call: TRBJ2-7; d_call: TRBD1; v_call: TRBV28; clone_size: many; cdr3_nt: TGTGCCAGCAGAGAGACAGGGGGCTACGAGCAGTACTTC; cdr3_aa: CASRETGGYEQYF